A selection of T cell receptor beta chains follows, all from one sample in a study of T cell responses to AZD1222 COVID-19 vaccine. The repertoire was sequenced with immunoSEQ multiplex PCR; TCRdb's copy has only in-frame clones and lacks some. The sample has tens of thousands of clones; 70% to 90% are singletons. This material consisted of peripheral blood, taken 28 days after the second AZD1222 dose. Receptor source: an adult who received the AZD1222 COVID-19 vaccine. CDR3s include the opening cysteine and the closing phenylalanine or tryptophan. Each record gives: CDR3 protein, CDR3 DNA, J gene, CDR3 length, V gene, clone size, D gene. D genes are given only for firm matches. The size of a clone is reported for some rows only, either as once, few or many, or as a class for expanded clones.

CDR3 protein: CSVGSSGFTDTQYF; CDR3 DNA: TGCAGCGTGGGAAGTAGCGGATTCACAGATACGCAGTATTTT; J gene: TRBJ2-3; CDR3 length: 14; V gene: TRBV29-1; clone size: NA; D gene: NA
CDR3 protein: CASSVRQGAPYEQYF; CDR3 DNA: TGTGCCAGCAGCGTTCGACAGGGGGCGCCCTACGAGCAGTACTTC; J gene: TRBJ2-7; CDR3 length: 15; V gene: TRBV9; clone size: NA; D gene: TRBD1
CDR3 protein: CASSPYGTEAFF; CDR3 DNA: TGTGCCAGCAGCCCGTATGGGACTGAAGCTTTCTTT; J gene: TRBJ1-1; CDR3 length: 12; V gene: TRBV7-2; clone size: NA; D gene: NA
CDR3 protein: CASSFSTRGPGGNTIYF; CDR3 DNA: TGTGCCAGCAGTTTCTCCACCCGGGGACCGGGGGGAAACACCATATATTTT; J gene: TRBJ1-3; CDR3 length: 17; V gene: TRBV28; clone size: NA; D gene: NA
CDR3 protein: CASSFATGATGELFF; CDR3 DNA: TGTGCCAGCAGTTTCGCGACAGGGGCCACCGGGGAGCTGTTTTTT; J gene: TRBJ2-2; CDR3 length: 15; V gene: TRBV28; clone size: NA; D gene: TRBD1
CDR3 protein: CASSSGTGNEGTEAFF; CDR3 DNA: TGTGCCAGCAGTTCCGGGACAGGGAATGAGGGGACTGAAGCTTTCTTT; J gene: TRBJ1-1; CDR3 length: 16; V gene: TRBV27; clone size: NA; D gene: TRBD1
CDR3 protein: CASSRTLQGGDEQFF; CDR3 DNA: TGTGCCAGTAGTAGAACATTACAGGGAGGGGATGAGCAGTTCTTC; J gene: TRBJ2-1; CDR3 length: 15; V gene: TRBV19; clone size: NA; D gene: NA
CDR3 protein: CASSLEPGQGFNYGYTF; CDR3 DNA: TGTGCCAGCAGCTTAGAGCCAGGACAGGGTTTTAACTATGGCTACACCTTC; J gene: TRBJ1-2; CDR3 length: 17; V gene: TRBV7-8; clone size: NA; D gene: TRBD1
CDR3 protein: CASKASTNEKLFF; CDR3 DNA: TGTGCCTCTAAGGCATCAACTAATGAAAAACTGTTTTTT; J gene: TRBJ1-4; CDR3 length: 13; V gene: TRBV19; clone size: NA; D gene: NA
CDR3 protein: CASRSPGNTIYF; CDR3 DNA: TGTGCCAGCAGATCCCCTGGAAACACCATATATTTT; J gene: TRBJ1-3; CDR3 length: 12; V gene: TRBV6-5; clone size: NA; D gene: NA
CDR3 protein: CASSALVRGTNEKLFF; CDR3 DNA: TGTGCCAGCAGCGCTCTAGTCAGGGGGACTAATGAAAAACTGTTTTTT; J gene: TRBJ1-4; CDR3 length: 16; V gene: TRBV7-8; clone size: once; D gene: TRBD1
CDR3 protein: CAWGGTRGPTYEQYF; CDR3 DNA: TGTGCCTGGGGGGGGACGCGGGGCCCAACCTACGAGCAGTACTTC; J gene: TRBJ2-7; CDR3 length: 15; V gene: TRBV30; clone size: NA; D gene: NA
CDR3 protein: CASSLARVGDGVYGYTF; CDR3 DNA: TGTGCCAGCAGCTTAGCGCGTGTAGGGGATGGCGTCTATGGCTACACCTTC; J gene: TRBJ1-2; CDR3 length: 17; V gene: TRBV7-9; clone size: NA; D gene: NA
CDR3 protein: CASSPPTSPLSEQYF; CDR3 DNA: TGTGCCAGCAGCCCACCGACTAGCCCCCTCTCCGAGCAGTACTTC; J gene: TRBJ2-7; CDR3 length: 15; V gene: TRBV11-2; clone size: NA; D gene: TRBD2
CDR3 protein: CASRIETEPTDTQYF; CDR3 DNA: TGTGCCAGCAGGATAGAGACAGAACCCACAGATACGCAGTATTTT; J gene: TRBJ2-3; CDR3 length: 15; V gene: TRBV6-6; clone size: NA; D gene: NA
CDR3 protein: CAWSRGQAGTETQYF; CDR3 DNA: TGTGCCTGGAGTAGGGGGCAGGCCGGGACAGAGACCCAGTACTTC; J gene: TRBJ2-5; CDR3 length: 15; V gene: TRBV30; clone size: NA; D gene: TRBD1
CDR3 protein: CASSLEMLAGGGDTQYF; CDR3 DNA: TGTGCCAGCAGCTTAGAAATGCTAGCGGGAGGGGGAGATACGCAGTATTTT; J gene: TRBJ2-3; CDR3 length: 17; V gene: TRBV7-2; clone size: NA; D gene: TRBD2
CDR3 protein: CASSQDSGASGANVLTF; CDR3 DNA: TGCGCCAGCAGCCAAGATTCGGGGGCGTCAGGGGCCAACGTCCTGACTTTC; J gene: TRBJ2-6; CDR3 length: 17; V gene: TRBV4-1; clone size: once; D gene: NA
CDR3 protein: CASSGSGPTGTEAFF; CDR3 DNA: TGTGCCAGCAGTGGCTCCGGGCCGACAGGGACTGAAGCTTTCTTT; J gene: TRBJ1-1; CDR3 length: 15; V gene: TRBV27; clone size: once; D gene: TRBD1
CDR3 protein: CAWRDRGYGNTIYF; CDR3 DNA: TGTGCCTGGAGGGACAGGGGGTACGGAAACACCATATATTTT; J gene: TRBJ1-3; CDR3 length: 14; V gene: TRBV30; clone size: NA; D gene: TRBD1
CDR3 protein: CASSEPGQGIYYGYTF; CDR3 DNA: TGTGCCAGTAGTGAACCGGGACAGGGTATCTACTATGGCTACACCTTC; J gene: TRBJ1-2; CDR3 length: 16; V gene: TRBV19; clone size: NA; D gene: TRBD1
CDR3 protein: CASSQERDSTYEQYF; CDR3 DNA: TGCGCCAGCAGCCAAGAGCGGGACAGTACCTACGAGCAGTACTTC; J gene: TRBJ2-7; CDR3 length: 15; V gene: TRBV4-1; clone size: NA; D gene: NA
CDR3 protein: CASSTPDRANTEAFF; CDR3 DNA: TGTGCCAGTAGTACTCCAGACAGGGCGAACACTGAAGCTTTCTTT; J gene: TRBJ1-1; CDR3 length: 15; V gene: TRBV19; clone size: NA; D gene: TRBD1
CDR3 protein: CASSSDGAYNSPLHF; CDR3 DNA: TGCGCCAGCAGCTCGGACGGGGCCTATAATTCACCCCTCCACTTT; J gene: TRBJ1-6; CDR3 length: 15; V gene: TRBV5-1; clone size: medium-sized; D gene: NA
CDR3 protein: CSVFTPGAGAF; CDR3 DNA: TGCAGCGTATTCACACCCGGGGCGGGAGCCTTC; J gene: TRBJ1-2; CDR3 length: 11; V gene: TRBV29-1; clone size: NA; D gene: NA
CDR3 protein: CASSYSLLNTEAFF; CDR3 DNA: TGTGCCAGCAGTTACTCGCTACTGAACACTGAAGCTTTCTTT; J gene: TRBJ1-1; CDR3 length: 14; V gene: TRBV6-5; clone size: NA; D gene: NA
CDR3 protein: CASSPMGVGTEAFF; CDR3 DNA: TGTGCCAGCAGCCCAATGGGGGTGGGCACTGAAGCTTTCTTT; J gene: TRBJ1-1; CDR3 length: 14; V gene: TRBV6-2/TRBV6-3; clone size: NA; D gene: NA
CDR3 protein: CASSPAGVQNEQYF; CDR3 DNA: TGTGCCAGCAGCCCAGCTGGGGTTCAAAACGAGCAGTACTTC; J gene: TRBJ2-7; CDR3 length: 14; V gene: TRBV7-8; clone size: NA; D gene: NA
CDR3 protein: CASSLEVGPYEQYF; CDR3 DNA: TGTGCCAGCAGCTTAGAAGTTGGCCCTTACGAGCAGTACTTC; J gene: TRBJ2-7; CDR3 length: 14; V gene: TRBV7-8; clone size: few; D gene: NA
CDR3 protein: CASSLWQREGEETQYF; CDR3 DNA: TGTGCCAGCAGCTTATGGCAGCGGGAGGGCGAAGAGACCCAGTACTTC; J gene: TRBJ2-5; CDR3 length: 16; V gene: TRBV7-9; clone size: NA; D gene: TRBD2
CDR3 protein: CASSPPTSGNTIYF; CDR3 DNA: TGCGCCAGCAGCCCGCCTACCTCTGGAAACACCATATATTTT; J gene: TRBJ1-3; CDR3 length: 14; V gene: TRBV4-1; clone size: NA; D gene: NA
CDR3 protein: CASSPDRGWYEQYF; CDR3 DNA: TGTGCCAGCAGTCCCGACAGGGGTTGGTACGAGCAGTACTTC; J gene: TRBJ2-7; CDR3 length: 14; V gene: TRBV27; clone size: NA; D gene: TRBD1
CDR3 protein: CASSPGQGEDGYTF; CDR3 DNA: TGTGCCAGCTCGCCTGGACAGGGGGAAGATGGCTACACCTTC; J gene: TRBJ1-2; CDR3 length: 14; V gene: TRBV18; clone size: once; D gene: TRBD1
CDR3 protein: CASKTLGTGANVLTF; CDR3 DNA: TGTGCCAGCAAGACTTTAGGAACTGGGGCCAACGTCCTGACTTTC; J gene: TRBJ2-6; CDR3 length: 15; V gene: TRBV6-5; clone size: NA; D gene: NA
CDR3 protein: CASSEWGLTQETQYF; CDR3 DNA: TGTGCCAGCAGCGAGTGGGGACTAACACAAGAGACCCAGTACTTC; J gene: TRBJ2-5; CDR3 length: 15; V gene: TRBV7-2; clone size: NA; D gene: TRBD2
CDR3 protein: CASSRTGTGINEQFF; CDR3 DNA: TGTGCCAGCAGTAGAACCGGGACAGGGATCAATGAGCAGTTCTTC; J gene: TRBJ2-1; CDR3 length: 15; V gene: TRBV9; clone size: once; D gene: TRBD1
CDR3 protein: CASSSRSGPGETQYF; CDR3 DNA: TGTGCCAGCAGCTCTCGTAGCGGGCCGGGAGAGACCCAGTACTTC; J gene: TRBJ2-5; CDR3 length: 15; V gene: TRBV7-3; clone size: NA; D gene: TRBD2
CDR3 protein: CSASPADTQYF; CDR3 DNA: TGCAGTGCTAGTCCCGCAGATACGCAGTATTTT; J gene: TRBJ2-3; CDR3 length: 11; V gene: TRBV20-1; clone size: NA; D gene: NA
CDR3 protein: CASSPQTGTSGSDEQFF; CDR3 DNA: TGCGCCAGCAGCCCCCAAACCGGGACTAGCGGGAGTGATGAGCAGTTCTTC; J gene: TRBJ2-1; CDR3 length: 17; V gene: TRBV5-1; clone size: NA; D gene: TRBD2
CDR3 protein: CASSMGDYSNQPQHF; CDR3 DNA: TGTGCCAGTAGTATGGGGGACTATAGCAATCAGCCCCAGCATTTT; J gene: TRBJ1-5; CDR3 length: 15; V gene: TRBV19; clone size: once; D gene: NA